The 31 T cell receptor beta chains presented below share a single source sample, sequenced in a study of blood T cell repertoires in COVID-19. This table comes from immunoSEQ multiplex PCR, and its TCRdb copy is limited to in-frame clones, with some not included. The sample consists of over 100,000 clones, about 90% of them appearing once. The specimen sequenced was peripheral blood. The receptors here all came from a human donor in a cohort sampled during active COVID-19.

The chain links TRBV7-2 to TRBJ2-3; the match to TRBD2 covers 7 bases. The trim removed 5 bases at V and 0 bases at J, leaving 8 bases unmatched. The CDR3 consists of 16 residues. Germline V lookup: CDR1 SGHTA, CDR2 FQGNSA. The CDR3 DNA follows: TGTGCCAGCAGCCCACGACTAGCTACCAGCACAGATACGCAGTATTTT. It encodes CASSPRLATSTDTQYF. Supplemented by reference TRBV7-2 and TRBJ2-3, the full variable domain reads GAGVSQSPSNKVTEKGKDVELRCDPISGHTALYWYRQSLGQGLEFLIYFQGNSAPDKSGLPSDRFSAERTGGSVSTLTIQRTQQEDSAVYLCASSPRLATSTDTQYFGPGTRLTVL.

In its sample, this clone was seen once. This chain connects TRBV12-3 or TRBV12-4 to TRBJ2-3; the D is unclear. The CDR3 covers 12 residues. The ends were cut back, 8 bases at V and 6 bases at J, with 12 bases in the middle. The CDR3 loop is CASATWADTQYF. The CDR3 DNA follows: TGTGCCAGCGCAACCTGGGCGGATACGCAGTATTTT.

The rearrangement links TRBV6-4 to TRBJ2-3, with TRBD2 matching over 11 bases. This CDR3 region has 16 residues. V shed 3 bases, J shed 2 bases, and the junction held 4 bases outside the gene matches. Germline V lookup: CDR1 MRHNA, CDR2 SNTAGT. The chain's CDR3 is CASSEVSGGATDTQYF. The CDR3 coding sequence is TGTGCCAGCAGTGAGGTTAGCGGGGGGGCCACAGATACGCAGTATTTT.

The gene calls are TRBV5-4 and TRBJ2-3; TRBD2 matches 12 bases. The CDR3 runs 17 residues. The germline V gene encodes CDR1 SGHNT and CDR2 YYREEE (reference sequence). Germline trimming cut 2 bases from V and 5 bases from J; bases unmatched to any gene: 9. The CDR3 coding sequence is TGTGCCAGCAGCTTAACTAGCGGGGGGCTGCACGTAGATACGCAGTATTTT. Protein sequence: CASSLTSGGLHVDTQYF.

The V call is TRBV3-1 (or the pseudogene TRBV3-2), the J call TRBJ2-7; D is unresolved. Trimming shortened V by 0 bases and J by 4 bases, and 7 bases separated the two germline ends. Germline V gives CDR1 LGHDT, CDR2 YNNKEL (reference sequence). This CDR3 has 13 amino acids. CDR3 sequence: CASSQDGGYEQYF. CDR3 bases: TGTGCCAGCAGCCAAGACGGCGGATACGAGCAGTACTTC.

The genes are TRBV7-8 and TRBJ2-3, with 8 bases aligning to TRBD2. With V trimmed by 3 bases and J by 3 bases, 11 bases remained unmatched. The CDR3 contains 17 residues. Germline values: CDR1 SGHVS, CDR2 FQNEAQ. This CDR3 is CASSFSRRAGGTDTQYF. The CDR3 DNA reads as TGTGCCAGCAGCTTCTCTAGGAGGGCGGGAGGAACAGATACGCAGTATTTT.

This clone was detected only a few times. The V gene is TRBV27, the J gene TRBJ2-7; 9 bases are a match to TRBD2. The CDR3 consists of 15 residues. The germline CDR1 and CDR2 sequences are MNHEY and SMNVEV (reference sequence). The V gene end was trimmed by 6 bases and the J gene end by 2 bases; junction bases not matched to a gene: 8. The CDR3 DNA reads as TGTGCCAGCAGGACTAGCGGCCCCGGTGCCTACGAGCAGTACTTC. Translating gives CASRTSGPGAYEQYF.

V gene TRBV4-2 combines with J gene TRBJ2-1, with TRBD2 matching over 11 bases. Germline CDR1 reads LGHNA; CDR2 reads YNFKEQ. V lost 3 bases to trimming and J lost 8 bases; unmatched junction nucleotides: 9. The CDR3 length is 16 residues. CDR3 in amino acids: CASSQGGTSGGYEQFF. The CDR3 coding sequence is TGTGCCAGCAGCCAGGGGGGGACTAGCGGAGGGTATGAGCAGTTCTTC.

This clone was seen just once. The chain links TRBV7-3 to TRBJ1-1; D ambiguous. The V end was cut by 4 bases, the J end by 4 bases, with 13 bases between. The CDR3 consists of 14 residues. The germline V gene encodes CDR1 SGHTA and CDR2 FQGTGA. The CDR3 bases are TGTGCCAGCAGCTCCCAGCCTTCGGGCACTGAAGCTTTCTTT. Protein product: CASSSQPSGTEAFF.

The rearrangement links TRBV5-1 to TRBJ2-3; 11 bases align to TRBD2. Germline V gene lookup returns CDR1 SGHRS and CDR2 YFSETQ. The CDR3 has 14 amino acids. Trimming removed 4 bases from V and 7 bases from J; junction bases left unmatched: 5. CDR3 bases: TGCGCCAGCAGCGCTAGCGGGGGGACAAATACGCAGTATTTT. Translating it yields CASSASGGTNTQYF.

The chain combines TRBV6-5 with TRBJ2-1; the match to TRBD1 covers 8 bases. The length of the CDR3 is 14 residues. Germline-derived CDR1 and CDR2 are MNHEY and SVGAGI. Trimming removed 8 bases from V and 4 bases from J; junction bases left unmatched: 7. CDR3 DNA sequence: TGTGCCAGCGGGAGACAGGGGTCATACAATGAGCAGTTCTTC. This encodes CASGRQGSYNEQFF.

The CDR3 loop is CASSTQAGMYNEQFF. CDR3 coding DNA: TGTGCCAGTAGCACCCAGGCAGGCATGTACAATGAGCAGTTCTTC. The rearrangement uses TRBV19 and TRBJ2-1; no firm D call. This CDR3 comprises 15 residues. CDR1 LNHDA and CDR2 SQIVND come from the germline V gene (reference sequence). V lost 6 bases and J 4 bases, leaving 16 bases between the germline ends.

The gene calls are TRBV5-1 and TRBJ2-1; TRBD2 aligns across 10 bases. Germline assignment: CDR1 SGHRS and CDR2 YFSETQ. The length of the CDR3 is 16 residues. With 0 bases clipped from V and 6 bases from J, the junction kept 6 bases outside the gene matches. CDR3 residues: CASSLELSGGANEQFF. The CDR3 region has the DNA TGCGCCAGCAGCTTGGAGTTGAGCGGGGGGGCCAATGAGCAGTTCTTC.

Here the CDR3 DNA reads TGTGCCAGCAGTTTCCTCGGGACTAGCGGAAACAATGAGCAGTTCTTC. Translation gives CASSFLGTSGNNEQFF. This chain connects TRBV6-2 or TRBV6-3 to TRBJ2-1; 11 nucleotides line up with TRBD2. In germline, CDR1 is MNHEY, CDR2 SVGEGT. V lost 4 bases, J lost 5 bases, and 7 bases stayed unmatched. The CDR3 is 16 amino acids.

This chain links TRBV5-6 with TRBJ1-6, with D possibly TRBD1 on 5 matching bases. The ends were cut back, 3 bases at V and 5 bases at J, with 15 bases in the middle. The CDR3 contains 16 residues. Germline CDR1 reads SGHDT; CDR2 reads YYEEEE. CDR3 amino acids: CASSSQSGQNNSPLHF. The CDR3 DNA reads as TGTGCCAGCAGCTCCCAATCAGGGCAAAATAATTCACCCCTCCACTTT.

The chain combines TRBV5-1 with TRBJ2-7; the match to TRBD1 covers 12 bases. The V segment lost 0 bases and the J segment 4 bases; nucleotides outside the gene matches: 5. The germline CDR1 and CDR2 sequences are SGHRS and YFSETQ. CDR3 length: 16 amino acids. The CDR3 DNA is TGCGCCAGCAGCTTGGCCCCGGGACAGGGGGCATACGAGCAGTACTTC. It translates to CASSLAPGQGAYEQYF.

V and J are TRBV5-4 and TRBJ2-1; D is possibly TRBD1 (5 bases). Deletions cut 1 base from V and 6 bases from J, with 14 bases between. CDR1 and CDR2 (germline): SGHNT, YYREEE (reference sequence). The CDR3 runs 15 residues. The CDR3 spells CASSLLQGTLNEQFF. For the CDR3, the DNA is TGTGCCAGCAGCTTGTTGCAGGGCACCCTCAATGAGCAGTTCTTC.

This chain joins TRBV24-1 and TRBJ2-1, with TRBD2 identical over 10 bases. The CDR3 is made up of 16 amino acids. The ends lost 4 bases at V and 4 bases at J; junction bases unmatched: 6. In germline, CDR1 is KGHDR, CDR2 SFDVKD. In nucleotides, the CDR3 is TGTGCCACCAGTGAAAATAGACTAGCGGGTTACAATGAGCAGTTCTTC. Translating it yields CATSENRLAGYNEQFF.

The chain employs TRBV7-9 and TRBJ2-3, with 10 bases that match TRBD2. Germline CDR1 SEHNR, CDR2 FQNEAQ (reference sequence). The J segment lost 0 bases and the V segment lost 1 base, leaving 4 bases of the junction unmatched. The CDR3 totals 17 residues. The CDR3 loop reads CASSLGTLAGSTDTQYF. The CDR3 bases are TGTGCCAGCAGCTTAGGGACACTAGCGGGGAGCACAGATACGCAGTATTTT.

The chain joins TRBV4-2 to TRBJ2-7; D gene unclear. V was pared by 1 base and J by 1 base, with 5 bases between. CDR1 and CDR2 (germline): LGHNA, YNFKEQ. The CDR3 loop spans 13 amino acids. The chain's CDR3 is CASSQVTSYEQYF. CDR3 DNA sequence: TGTGCCAGCAGCCAAGTAACATCCTACGAGCAGTACTTC.

CDR3: CASSPPGTGYDGYTF. Written as DNA, the CDR3 is TGTGCCAGCAGCCCACCAGGGACAGGGTACGATGGCTACACCTTC. The rearrangement links TRBV7-2 to TRBJ1-2; TRBD1 matches at 9 bases. This CDR3 spans 15 amino acids. Losses at the gene ends were 5 bases for V and 6 bases for J; bases not matched to a gene: 10. Germline V lookup: CDR1 SGHTA, CDR2 FQGNSA.

This chain joins TRBV25-1 and TRBJ1-4; D is perhaps TRBD1 (6 bases). This CDR3 spans 13 amino acids. V dropped 8 bases and J dropped 0 bases, with 7 bases sitting between them. Germline V gene lookup returns CDR1 MGHDK and CDR2 SYGVNS. The CDR3 nucleotides are TGTGCCAGCCGGACAGCAACTAATGAAAAACTGTTTTTT. Translated, it gives CASRTATNEKLFF.

The J gene is TRBJ2-7, the V gene TRBV3-1 (or the pseudogene TRBV3-2), with 11 nucleotides matching TRBD2. This CDR3 has 16 residues. Germline trimming cut 4 bases from V and 2 bases from J; bases unmatched to any gene: 7. Per the germline V gene, CDR1 is LGHDT and CDR2 is YNNKEL (reference sequence). CDR3 DNA sequence: TGTGCCAGCAGCCCCGGACTAGCGGGTTCTGCCTACGAGCAGTACTTC. Residues: CASSPGLAGSAYEQYF.

This chain connects TRBV6-6 to TRBJ2-2, with 11 bases matching TRBD2. Germline loops: CDR1 MNHNY, CDR2 SVGAGI (reference sequence). Losses at the gene ends were 5 bases for V and 2 bases for J; bases not matched to a gene: 7. The CDR3 loop spans 17 amino acids. The DNA for the CDR3 is TGTGCCAGCAGTCTCTGGACTAGCGGGCAAAACACCGGGGAGCTGTTTTTT. Its protein product is CASSLWTSGQNTGELFF.

This sequence joins TRBV18 and TRBJ1-6; 8 bases map to TRBD1. This CDR3 comprises 17 residues. From germline, CDR1 is KGHSH and CDR2 LQKENI. The V and J ends lost 3 bases and 0 bases, in that order; junction bases with no gene match: 4. CDR3 DNA: TGTGCCAGCTCACCTCCAACAGGGGGCTCCTATAATTCACCCCTCCACTTT. This encodes CASSPPTGGSYNSPLHF.

The V and J genes are TRBV5-6 and TRBJ1-2; 9 bases are a match to TRBD1. Per the germline V gene, CDR1 is SGHDT and CDR2 is YYEEEE. This CDR3 has 13 amino acids. J lost 6 bases, V lost 2 bases, and 2 bases had no gene match. The CDR3 region is CASSLQGADGYTF. For the CDR3, the DNA is TGTGCCAGCAGCTTACAGGGGGCGGATGGCTACACCTTC.

V gene TRBV18 combines with J gene TRBJ2-7; D remains unclear. CDR1 is KGHSH, CDR2 LQKENI, per germline. The V gene lost 2 bases and the J gene lost 0 bases, with 8 bases spanning the gap. The CDR3 consists of 14 residues. In DNA form, the CDR3 reads TGTGCCAGCTCACCAGAGGTTTTCTCCTACGAGCAGTACTTC. The encoded protein is CASSPEVFSYEQYF.

The chain combines TRBV7-2 with TRBJ1-4, with D maybe TRBD1 (6 bases). Trimming pared 5 bases from V and 8 bases from J, leaving 18 bases between. This CDR3 is built from 15 residues. Per the germline V gene, CDR1 is SGHTA and CDR2 is FQGNSA. Written as DNA, the CDR3 is TGTGCCAGCAGCCCCCAAGGGGGGGCGCGCGAAAAACTGTTTTTT. Its translation: CASSPQGGAREKLFF. Full variable domain (rest looked up from reference TRBV7-2 and TRBJ1-4): GAGVSQSPSNKVTEKGKDVELRCDPISGHTALYWYRQSLGQGLEFLIYFQGNSAPDKSGLPSDRFSAERTGGSVSTLTIQRTQQEDSAVYLCASSPQGGAREKLFFGSGTQLSVL.

V usage is TRBV6-6 and J usage is TRBJ1-4, with D unclear. V lost 7 bases, J lost 3 bases, and 12 bases lay in between. This CDR3 comprises 14 residues. Germline values: CDR1 MNHNY, CDR2 SVGAGI (reference sequence). CDR3 in DNA: TGTGCCAGCACCATGGCAGGTTCTAATGAAAAACTGTTTTTT. Translation: CASTMAGSNEKLFF.

The gene calls are TRBV6-5 and TRBJ1-6; possible D gene TRBD1, 5 bases. Germline CDR1 MNHEY, CDR2 SVGAGI. Trimming cost V 5 bases and J 13 bases, with 15 bases left between them. The CDR3 is 13 residues long. CDR3 region: CASSLAPGVPLHF. CDR3 DNA: TGTGCCAGCAGTCTGGCACCGGGGGTTCCCCTCCACTTT.

This clone showed up just a few times. The CDR3 loop is CASSSLGLREGNTEAFF. In DNA, the CDR3 is TGCGCCAGCAGCTCCTTGGGGCTCAGGGAGGGGAACACTGAAGCTTTCTTT. V gene TRBV5-1 combines with J gene TRBJ1-1, with a weak D call TRBD1 (5 bases). CDR1 and CDR2 from the germline V gene are SGHRS and YFSETQ. The length of the CDR3 is 17 residues. V shed 3 bases and J shed 1 base, with 19 bases lying between them. The full variable domain, rest sourced from reference TRBV5-1 and TRBJ1-1, is KAGVTQTPRYLIKTRGQQVTLSCSPISGHRSVSWYQQTPGQGLQFLFEYFSETQRNKGNFPGRFSGRQFSNSRSEMNVSTLELGDSALYLCASSSLGLREGNTEAFFGQGTRLTVV.